This T cell receptor beta chain came from a study of T-cell memory formation after mild COVID-19. Overall study results and limits: Clones that contracted from day 15 to 85 were balanced CD4/CD8, while later expanders leaned CD4+. Pre-infection memory carried some responding clones, suggesting that cross-reactive memory joined.

One entry per CDR3 protein, called by TCRdb with MiXCR from the 5' RACE reads. Of roughly 410,000 distinct CDR3 sequences in the sample, 20% to 30% are singletons; the top ten hold roughly 8.7%. Trimming removed 5 bases from V and 7 bases from J; junction bases left unmatched: 6. Per the germline V gene, CDR1 is LGHDT and CDR2 is YNNKEL (reference sequence). There are 14 residues in the CDR3. A remark on this clonotype: Its matching antigen is unknown.

The rearrangement links TRBV3-1 to TRBJ2-1; 9 nucleotides match TRBD1. The sample taken for sequencing was PBMCs or a T cell subset sorted from them (not recorded which). The source of this sequence is an adult woman who had mild COVID-19 (a few samples of this study predate the infection). Cell type and time point are not known. The CDR3 region has the DNA TGTGCCAGCAGCTCCGGGACAGGGCTAAATGAGCAGTTCTTC. This sequence encodes CASSSGTGLNEQFF.